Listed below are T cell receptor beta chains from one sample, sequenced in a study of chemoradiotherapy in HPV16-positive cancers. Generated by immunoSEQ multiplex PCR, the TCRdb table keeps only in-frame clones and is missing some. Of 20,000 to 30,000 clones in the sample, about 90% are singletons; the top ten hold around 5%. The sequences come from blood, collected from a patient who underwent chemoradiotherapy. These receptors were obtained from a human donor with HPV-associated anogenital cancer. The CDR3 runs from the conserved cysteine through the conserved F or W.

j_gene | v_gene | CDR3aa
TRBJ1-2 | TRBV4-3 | CASSQDRPGRGGYTF
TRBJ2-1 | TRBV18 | CASSPRTSGTYNEQFF
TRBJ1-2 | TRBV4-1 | CASSQVVWNKNVSGYTF
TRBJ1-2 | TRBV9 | CASSPKGQENYGYTF
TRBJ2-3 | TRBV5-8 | CASKVLGAPDTDTQYF
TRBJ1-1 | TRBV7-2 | CASSAGQANTEAFF
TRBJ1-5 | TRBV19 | CASHSAGSGSQRNQPQHF
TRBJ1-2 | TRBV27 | CASSSPTRAGAGYTF
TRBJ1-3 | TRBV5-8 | CASSLEGYRGNTIYF
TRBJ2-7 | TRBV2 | CASRGARGSGEQYF
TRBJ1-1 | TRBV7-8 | CASSLVGARTEAFF
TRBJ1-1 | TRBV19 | CASSIGGSPGPTEAFF
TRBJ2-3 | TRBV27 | CASSFRIDRGFTDTQYF
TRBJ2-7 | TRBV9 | CASSESDNGNYEQYF
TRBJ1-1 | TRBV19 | CASIPSGGPSEAFF
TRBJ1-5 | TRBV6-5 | CASSSLTGKGKPQHF
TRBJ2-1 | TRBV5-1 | CASSLGTGDNEQFF
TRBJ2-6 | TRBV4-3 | CASSQDRDSGANVLTF
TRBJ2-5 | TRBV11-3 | CASSLGGTIQETQYF
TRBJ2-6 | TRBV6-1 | CASSESGSNSGANVLTF
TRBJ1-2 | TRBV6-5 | CASSYDVAVNGYTF
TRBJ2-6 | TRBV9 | CASSLLPIQGGAGANVLTF
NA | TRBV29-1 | CSVEGTGVANEQYF
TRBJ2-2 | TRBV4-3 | CASSQDGQGSPGELFF
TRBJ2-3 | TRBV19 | CAASKGEITDTQYF
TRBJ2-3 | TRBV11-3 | CASSLEDRATPGTQYF
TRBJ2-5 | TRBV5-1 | CASSPGTLQETQYF